This TCR beta chain was identified in a study of cytomegalovirus exposure and HLA in healthy donors. Findings of the study overall: A previous analysis found most TCR beta V segments productive roughly 87% or roughly 30% of the time.

It was with 60 Vbeta and 13 Jbeta primers that the PCR ran. Clones were sequenced by immunoSEQ multiplex PCR, and TCRdb holds only the in-frame ones, with some missing. This sample has under 200,000 clones, with approximately 82% found just once. The CDR3 loop spans 13 amino acids. The germline CDR1 and CDR2 sequences are SGHDN and FVKESK. V shed 4 bases and J shed 6 bases, with 13 bases lying between them. As concerns this clone: What it binds is not known.

This TCR came from a woman between 18 and 30 years old in good health and CMV-seronegative. The source material was PBMCs. The chain joins TRBV14 to TRBJ2-7, with no clear D. CDR3 region: CASSRLNGREQYF. In DNA form, the CDR3 reads TGTGCCAGCAGCCGACTGAACGGCCGCGAGCAGTACTTC. Looking up the rest from reference TRBV14 and TRBJ2-7 gives the full variable domain: EAGVTQFPSHSVIEKGQTVTLRCDPISGHDNLYWYRRVMGKEIKFLLHFVKESKQDESGMPNNRFLAERTGGTYSTLKVQPAELEDSGVYFCASSRLNGREQYFGPGTRLTVT.